Listed here is a single T cell receptor beta chain. Its antigen is not yet known. Nothing much larger sits one base from this clone, and base qualities are not available. The library was made by the immunoSEQ multiplex PCR assay. For most patients, genomic DNA was isolated using the Qiagen DNeasy Blood and Tissue Kit and was shipped frozen to Adaptive Biotechnologies for TCR sequencing. Adaptive Biotechnologies carried out high-throughput TCR-beta CDR3 sequencing of genomic DNA for most patients. Under the source paper's analysis protocol: TCR sequencing data were retrieved from Adaptive's ImmunoSEQ software for 15 to 20 patients, whereas three other patients were processed with MiXCR and VDJtools. To correct CD4 versus CD8 sorting errors, sequences present in both subsets at a frequency ratio below 5:1 were removed. CDR3 nucleotide sequences shared by donor and recipient were removed because the origin of these sequences could not be assigned. To be classed as alloreactive, a clone needed at least 2-fold expansion over unstimulated cells and a minimum CFSE-low frequency of 0.002% (template counts) or 0.001% (read counts). Mappable clones were those detected in sequenced pre-transplant spleen, lymph node, or MLR CFSE-low populations of the donor or recipient. The cumulative frequency of alloreactive clones was calculated as a percentage of all sequences, weighted by copy number. The table comes from immuneACCESS by way of TCRdb, which keeps in-frame sequences with V and J called. Part of the clones is missing from these tables; in studies checked, under half for an unresolved V gene and the rest for unknown reasons. The V and J calls and clone size come from that table; D and trimming were worked out from the DNA. The sample has approximately 79,000 clones on record, roughly four fifths of them singletons. The biggest ten clones account for approximately 0.88% of the sample.

Reading the germline V gene gives CDR1 SGDLS and CDR2 YYNGEE. The cysteine opens and the phenylalanine closes a CDR3 of 15 amino acids. The read is trimmed to its CDR3 DNA, 45 bases read in frame from base 1. V and J lose 2 bases and 0 bases, and a span of 11 bases separates them. The intended sense of this specimen's time point label: cells obtained before transplantation from donor or recipient. CD3+CD4+ and CD3+CD8+ populations were FACS-sorted from unstimulated pre-transplant donor and recipient cells taken from spleen or lymph nodes. This sample is part of a study of graft-versus-host responses after intestinal transplantation (dated by TCRdb to 2020 to 2023). With respect to the entire study: Multivisceral, liver-intestinal, or isolated intestinal transplants were received by the recipients. Graft-versus-host and host-versus-graft alloreactive T cell clones were tracked in the graft, circulation and bone marrow after intestinal transplantation using bulk TCR-beta CDR3 sequencing. To identify alloreactive clones, pre-transplant mixed lymphocyte reaction products were sequenced and then compared with unstimulated pre-transplant donor and recipient T cells. Every recipient was given anti-thymocyte globulin induction, then maintenance tacrolimus and steroids for two to three years. Of the 20 to 30 intestinal transplant recipients enrolled in the cohort, one of whom was a retransplant, a few patients without pretransplant specimens were excluded. Rather than being sequenced by the commercial service, samples from a few later patients were sequenced in-house on an Illumina MiSeq and processed with MiXCR. Donor T cell macrochimerism was defined as a peak of at least 4% donor T cells among recipient peripheral blood mononuclear cells.

The study at large found these results: GvH clones were found in recipient bone marrow, and some of the GvH clones appeared earlier in ileal mucosa or blood, which is consistent with an intestinal mucosal origin. High GvH to HvG T cell clonal ratios were observed in the allografts of patients with donor T cell macrochimerism. Early after transplant, peak levels of circulating GvH clones were associated with declines in HvG clones. The conclusions were limited by the relatively low number and heterogeneity of the intestinal transplant patients.

The rearranged segments are TRBV9 and TRBJ1-2, and TRBD1 may be the D gene, going by 5 matching bases. Sequenced here: unstimulated CD4+ T cells sorted from spleen or lymph node cells, sampled before intestinal transplant. The TCR comes from a human donor who received an intestinal transplant. Here the CDR3 is given as CASSVGPQSNYGYTF. The DNA sequence is TGTGCCAGCAGCGTGGGGCCGCAATCTAACTATGGCTACACCTTC.